These 21 T cell receptor beta chains originate from one sample sequenced in a study of blood T cells in healthy people across ages. Using a J-beta primer mix together with a sample-barcoded 5' primer, a second PCR was run for about 7 to 12 cycles. MiXCR, run by TCRdb on the 5' RACE reads, gives a single entry per CDR3 protein. This sample carries roughly 650,000 distinct CDR3 sequences, roughly 32% of them seen once, and the ten largest clones take 15%. The sequenced material came from blood. These receptors came from an elderly woman in good health.

J is TRBJ2-1 and V is TRBV6-6; D is unresolved. CDR1 MNHNY and CDR2 SVGAGI come from the germline V gene (reference sequence). The CDR3 sequence is 11 residues long. The V end lost 3 bases, the J end lost 9 bases, and 6 bases lay between the germline ends. CDR3 loop: CASSYDAEQFF. As DNA, the CDR3 is TGTGCCAGCAGTTATGATGCTGAGCAGTTCTTC.

This clonotype was counted at least ten times. The rearrangement joins TRBV20-1 to TRBJ2-7; TRBD1 agrees at 12 bases. The length of the CDR3 is 15 residues. Germline CDR1 reads DFQATT; CDR2 reads SNEGSKA (reference sequence). Trimming cost V 2 bases and J 7 bases; bases outside gene matches: 9. The CDR3 region has the DNA TGCAGTGCTAGACACCCGGGACAGGGGGCATTGGAGCAGTACTTC. It yields the protein CSARHPGQGALEQYF.

The gene calls are TRBV12-3 or TRBV12-4 and TRBJ2-3; D tentatively reads TRBD1 or TRBD2 (5 bases each). CDR3 length equals 17 residues. The V end was cut by 6 bases, the J end by 4 bases, with 23 bases between. The CDR3 sequence: CASSSPGTPKRADTQYF. In DNA, the CDR3 is TGTGCCAGCAGCTCACCCGGGACCCCAAAGAGAGCAGATACGCAGTATTTT.

This clonotype has a handful of counts. CDR3 region: CSARLGSAPNTEAFF. CDR3 sequence (DNA): TGCAGTGCTAGACTGGGGTCAGCCCCGAACACTGAAGCTTTCTTT. The chain is built from TRBV20-1 and TRBJ1-1, with D hard to call. The CDR3 covers 15 residues. Trimming removed 2 bases at V and 1 base at J, with 14 bases between. Germline V lookup: CDR1 DFQATT, CDR2 SNEGSKA (reference sequence).

This clonotype came up many times. The rearrangement links TRBV20-1 to TRBJ1-2, with 7 bases fitting TRBD1. This CDR3 comprises 12 residues. The trim removed 6 bases at V and 8 bases at J, leaving 9 bases unmatched. Germline-derived CDR1 and CDR2 are DFQATT and SNEGSKA (reference sequence). CDR3 residues: CSAPRQGSGYTF. CDR3 nucleotides: TGCAGTGCCCCACGACAGGGTAGCGGCTACACCTTC.

This clonotype occurred a few times. The rearrangement uses TRBV4-1 and TRBJ1-2, with TRBD1 as a possible D gene (5 bases). Germline V CDR1 and CDR2: MGHRA, YSYEKL. The CDR3 is 15 residues long. The ends were cut back, 0 bases at V and 6 bases at J, with 14 bases in the middle. The CDR3 DNA reads as TGCGCCAGCAGCCAAGACTTAAACAGGAACGATGGCTACACCTTC. Encoded protein: CASSQDLNRNDGYTF.

This sequence joins TRBV5-6 and TRBJ1-1; tentative D call: TRBD1 (6 bases). This CDR3 contains 15 residues. Germline values: CDR1 SGHDT, CDR2 YYEEEE. The V end lost 6 bases, the J end lost 2 bases, and 17 bases lay between the germline ends. The CDR3 region has the DNA TGTGCCAGCAACGTTTACAGGGTGTTCAACACTGAAGCTTTCTTT. Its translation is CASNVYRVFNTEAFF. Looking up the rest from reference TRBV5-6 and TRBJ1-1 gives the full variable domain: DAGVTQSPTHLIKTRGQQVTLRCSPKSGHDTVSWYQQALGQGPQFIFQYYEEEERQRGNFPDRFSGHQFPNYSSELNVNALLLGDSALYLCASNVYRVFNTEAFFGQGTRLTVV.

This clonotype has just a few counts. With a much larger clone just one base away, this may be a read error. The genes are TRBV6-5 and TRBJ2-7, with D possibly matching TRBD2 (7 bases). CDR1 is MNHEY and CDR2 is SVGAGI in the germline V gene. The CDR3 covers 15 residues. The CDR3 DNA follows: TGTGCCAGCAGTTACGGGGGGGCCAGCTCCTACGGGCAGTACTTC. It codes for CASSYGGASSYGQYF.

On this clonotype: Its ends do not fully match the called genes, so a read error is possible. This chain uses TRBV27 with TRBJ1-1; D is possibly TRBD1 (5 bases). There are 14 residues in the CDR3. In germline, CDR1 is MNHEY, CDR2 SMNVEV (reference sequence). CDR3: CAGSFRQSNTEAFF. The CDR3 coding sequence is TGTGCCGGCAGTTTCAGACAGTCGAACACTGAAGCTTTCTTT.

Of note for this clonotype: Since a much larger clone is just one base distant, this may be a read error. J is TRBJ1-1 and V is TRBV7-2; 7 bases line up with TRBD1. Trimming at V came to 5 bases and at J to 7 bases, leaving 7 bases not matched to a gene. The CDR3 covers 13 residues. Germline CDR1 SGHTA, CDR2 FQGNSA. CDR3 sequence: CASSGYRGVEAFF. CDR3 nucleotides: TGTGCCAGCAGCGGGTACAGGGGAGTTGAAGCTTTCTTT.

In this sample, this clonotype turned up many times. The chain couples TRBV6-6 to TRBJ2-3; possible D gene TRBD2, 6 bases. From germline, CDR1 is MNHNY and CDR2 SVGAGI (reference sequence). V was cut by 2 bases and J by 5 bases, with 14 bases left in between. The CDR3 spans 15 residues. Here the CDR3 reads CASSYRGARKDTQYF. DNA of the CDR3: TGTGCCAGCAGTTACCGCGGGGCGAGGAAAGATACGCAGTATTTT.

Many counts were recorded for this clonotype. J is TRBJ2-5 and V is TRBV6-2 or TRBV6-3, with D maybe TRBD1 (6 bases). Germline CDR1 is MNHEY and CDR2 is SVGEGT. This CDR3 region has 14 residues. Trimming shortened V by 6 bases and J by 5 bases, and 16 bases separated the two germline ends. The CDR3 DNA reads TGTGCCAGCAGCCGGGACAATCCCCGCGAGACCCAGTACTTC. Amino acids: CASSRDNPRETQYF.

This clonotype appeared a few times. The CDR3 coding sequence is TGCGCCAGCAGCTTGGAACAGGCTGGCTACAATGAGCAGTTCTTC. This sequence encodes CASSLEQAGYNEQFF. V gene TRBV5-1 combines with J gene TRBJ2-1, with D perhaps TRBD1 (5 bases). Trimming shortened V by 0 bases and J by 3 bases, and 10 bases separated the two germline ends. In germline, CDR1 is SGHRS, CDR2 YFSETQ. CDR3 length equals 15 residues.

In regard to this clonotype: With a much larger clone just one base away, this may be a read error. The V gene is TRBV6-1, the J gene TRBJ2-1; D possibly uses TRBD1 or TRBD2 (6 bases each). Germline CDR1 and CDR2: MNHNS and SASEGT. The CDR3 spans 14 residues. CDR3 sequence reads: CVSSGGTYYNEQFF. CDR3 DNA: TGTGTCAGCAGTGGCGGGACATATTACAATGAGCAGTTCTTC.

V and J are TRBV9 and TRBJ1-2; D unclear. The CDR3 has 14 amino acids. Trimming removed 0 bases from V and 4 bases from J, with 10 bases in between. Germline V gene sequence: CDR1 SGDLS, CDR2 YYNGEE. For the CDR3, the DNA is TGTGCCAGCAGCGTAGGAGAAGAAACCTATGGCTACACCTTC. Translating it yields CASSVGEETYGYTF.

The DNA for the CDR3 is TGCGCCAGCAGCCGAGCCCTGCTGGGACAAAGATCCACCGGGGAGCTGTTTTTT. Protein: CASSRALLGQRSTGELFF. The chain recombines TRBV4-1 with TRBJ2-2; TRBD1 is a possible D gene (6 bases). CDR1 and CDR2 from the germline V gene are MGHRA and YSYEKL. This CDR3 is 18 amino acids long. The ends were cut back, 4 bases at V and 4 bases at J, with 22 bases in the middle.

This clonotype has a count of ten or more. The chain joins TRBV6-5 to TRBJ1-4; the D is unclear. V was clipped by 4 bases and J by 2 bases, with 17 bases between them. The V gene's germline CDR1 is MNHEY and CDR2 SVGAGI. The CDR3 spans 17 residues. Here the CDR3 reads CASSSYDSLGTNEKLFF. CDR3 in DNA: TGTGCCAGCAGTTCCTACGACTCCCTCGGGACTAATGAAAAACTGTTTTTT.

The CDR3 here is CASIIGGGNQPQHF. In nucleotides, the CDR3 is TGTGCCAGCATTATTGGGGGAGGCAATCAGCCCCAGCATTTT. V usage is TRBV6-1 and J usage is TRBJ1-5; D is possibly TRBD1 (5 bases). The CDR3 extends over 14 amino acids. The V end lost 7 bases, the J end lost 2 bases, and 12 bases lay between the germline ends. The germline V gene has CDR1 MNHNS and CDR2 SASEGT.

Comment on this clonotype: A much larger clone sits a single nucleotide away, making a read error possible. The chain uses TRBV5-1 and TRBJ2-7; 8 bases line up with TRBD1. CDR1 is SGHRS and CDR2 is YFSETQ in the germline V gene. The ends lost 3 bases at V and 2 bases at J; junction bases unmatched: 7. The CDR3 runs 15 residues. This chain's CDR3 is CASSSIGQGAYEQYF. CDR3 in DNA: TGCGCCAGCAGCTCAATCGGACAGGGAGCCTACGAGCAGTACTTC.

This clonotype has a count of ten or more. This chain connects TRBV7-9 to TRBJ1-1; TRBD1 is a possible D gene (5 bases). Trimming took 1 base from V and 10 from J, leaving 13 bases between them. The CDR3 is 13 amino acids. Germline lookup yields CDR1 SEHNR and CDR2 FQNEAQ (reference sequence). CDR3 DNA sequence: TGTGCCAGCAGCTTAGTTGAGGGGTATGGAGCTTTCTTT. Translating it yields CASSLVEGYGAFF.

This clonotype was recorded at least ten times. J is TRBJ1-2 and V is TRBV4-2, with TRBD1 matching 7 bases. J lost 10 bases, V lost 0 bases, and 11 bases had no gene match. The CDR3 is made up of 15 amino acids. The germline V gene has CDR1 LGHNA and CDR2 YNFKEQ. The CDR3 reads CASSQDQGQSTYYTF. Here the CDR3 DNA reads TGTGCCAGCAGCCAAGATCAGGGACAGTCGACGTACTACACCTTC.